The 9 T cell receptor beta chains given below trace back to one sample, sequenced in a study of cytomegalovirus exposure and HLA in healthy donors. 60 Vbeta and 13 Jbeta primers were used in PCR. TCRdb's copy holds only in-frame clones and misses some; the assay was immunoSEQ multiplex PCR. The sample comprises some 120,000 clones, approximately 84% of which are singletons, and around 4% rests with the top ten. Sequencing was carried out using PBMCs. The origin of the receptors is a man younger than 30 in good health and CMV-seropositive.

This clone was counted between two and nine times. The gene calls are TRBV21-1 and TRBJ1-1; the table names TRBD1, a call not compared with the DNA. TRBV21-1 is deemed a pseudogene. CDR3 size: 19 residues. The CDR3 DNA follows: TGTGCCAGCAGCAAAGCCCCCGTTGGACAGGCCCATATGAACACTGAAGCTTTCTTT. Amino acid sequence: CASSKAPVGQAHMNTEAFF.

CDR3 loop: CASTPTSGGAGELFF. In nucleotides, the CDR3 is TGTGCCAGCACCCCGACTAGCGGGGGCGCCGGGGAGCTGTTTTTT. The V gene is TRBV7-2, the J gene TRBJ2-2; TRBD2 matches 12 bases. V shed 7 bases and J 6 bases; nucleotides not matched to a gene: 6. This CDR3 spans 15 amino acids. From germline, CDR1 is SGHTA and CDR2 FQGNSA.

V usage is TRBV15 and J usage is TRBJ2-6; TRBD2 agrees at 8 bases. The CDR3 consists of 16 residues. Germline CDR1 and CDR2: LNHNV and YYDKDF (reference sequence). V lost 4 bases and J lost 2; bases outside the gene matches: 4. In DNA, the CDR3 is TGTGCCACCAGCATAGCGGGAATGGCTGGGGCCAACGTCCTGACTTTC. It specifies CATSIAGMAGANVLTF.

A single count supports this clone. The CDR3 here is CASSQIVRTGGTYNEQFF. For the CDR3, the DNA is TGCGCCAGCAGCCAAATTGTCCGGACAGGGGGCACCTACAATGAGCAGTTCTTC. This chain connects TRBV4-3 to TRBJ2-1; 11 bases are a match to TRBD1. The germline CDR1 and CDR2 sequences are LGHNA and YSLEER. The V segment lost 2 bases and the J segment 2 bases; nucleotides outside the gene matches: 8. The CDR3 is 18 residues long.

This sequence joins TRBV30 and TRBJ2-5; perhaps TRBD2 as D (6 bases). The length of the CDR3 is 16 residues. Trimming removed 1 base at V and 5 bases at J, with 20 bases between. Germline V lookup: CDR1 GTSNPN, CDR2 SVGIG (reference sequence). CDR3 region: CAWSGGVGVSIETQYF. The CDR3, as DNA: TGTGCCTGGAGTGGGGGGGTGGGAGTTAGTATCGAGACCCAGTACTTC.

This chain joins TRBV19 and TRBJ1-5; TRBD1 aligns across 10 bases. This CDR3 comprises 15 residues. Germline assignment: CDR1 LNHDA and CDR2 SQIVND (reference sequence). Losses at the gene ends were 4 bases for V and 6 bases for J; bases not matched to a gene: 6. CDR3 nucleotide sequence: TGTGCCAGTAGTAGCCGACAGGGGGCGGTTCAGCCCCAGCATTTT. Amino acids: CASSSRQGAVQPQHF.

V and J are TRBV5-5 and TRBJ1-4; possibly TRBD1 for D (6 bases). Deletions cut 5 bases from V and 8 bases from J, with 16 bases between. Looked up from germline, CDR1 is SGHKS and CDR2 is YYEKEE (reference sequence). This CDR3 is 14 amino acids long. CDR3 nucleotide sequence: TGTGCCAGCAGTTTGTTACAGGGTAACGAAAAACTGTTTTTT. Amino acid sequence: CASSLLQGNEKLFF.

The CDR3 spells CASSSGPGGWTEAFF. CDR3 nucleotide sequence: TGTGCCAGTAGTAGCGGGCCAGGGGGCTGGACTGAAGCTTTCTTT. V is TRBV19 and J is TRBJ1-1; the match to TRBD1 covers 8 bases. V gave up 4 bases and J gave up 5 bases; unmatched junction bases: 9. From germline, CDR1 is LNHDA and CDR2 SQIVND (reference sequence). This CDR3 comprises 15 residues.

The gene calls are TRBV5-6 and TRBJ1-4, with D possibly being TRBD1 (5 bases). Germline V CDR1 and CDR2: SGHDT, YYEEEE. Trimming left V 7 bases short and J 4 bases short, with 17 bases between. The CDR3 spans 15 residues. This CDR3 reads CASGVFDRINEKLFF. CDR3 nucleotide sequence: TGTGCCAGCGGCGTCTTCGACAGAATTAATGAAAAACTGTTTTTT.